This TCR beta chain is from a study of shared clonotypes between healthy human individuals. Across the whole study: A few men and a couple of women, aged 18 to 49, were donors.

CDR3 length: 12 residues. Germline CDR1 is SQVTM and CDR2 is ANQGSEA. The V end was cut by 3 bases, the J end by 5 bases, with 10 bases between. Study-level findings and limits: Few donors limited the genetic and exposure-history diversity represented.

Researchers sequenced unsorted PBMC DNA using ten immunoSEQ deep assay plates. Assay used: immunoSEQ multiplex PCR; TCRdb lists only in-frame clones, some missing. The table shows fewer than 650,000 clones, with around 77% occurring only once. Turning to this clone: What it binds is not known.

The source of this sequence is a woman aged 40-49 years in good health. Some clones in this sample may be carry-over from other donors' samples. Source material: PBMCs. The rearrangement uses TRBV29-1 and TRBJ2-5, with a possible D match to TRBD2 (6 bases). Here the CDR3 reads CSVEREGETQYF. The CDR3 DNA is TGCAGCGTTGAGCGGGAAGGGGAGACCCAGTACTTC.